Included here is one T cell receptor (beta chain) sequence, with context. There is no known antigen for this receptor. Base-call qualities are not available, and no considerably larger clone is one nucleotide away. The data stem from a study of T cells in tuberculosis listed by TCRdb under 2018. Study-wide context: To characterize T cells specific for the mycobacterial lipid antigen glucose monomycolate (GMM), the study used CD1B tetramers together with high-throughput TCR immunosequencing. A South African clinical cohort compared IGRA-negative adolescents, IGRA-positive adolescents with latent tuberculosis and adults with active tuberculosis, some eleven per group.

At study entry, adolescents were screened for latent tuberculosis infection using a tuberculin skin test and the QuantiFERON-TB GOLD In-Tube IGRA. Unsorted cryopreserved PBMC were immunosequenced, covering on average approximately 96,000 T cells per clinical donor. Eleven high schools in the Worcester region of the Western Cape, South Africa, served as enrollment sites for adolescents aged 12 to 18 years. Ten or so M. tuberculosis-infected adolescents and about 10 uninfected adolescents, matched for age and sex, were selected. Adolescent PBMC were isolated from freshly drawn heparinized blood by density centrifugation and cryopreserved. General conclusions and limits of the study: Compared with IGRA-negative controls, TCR-alpha repertoires from active tuberculosis had smaller mean NN-distances to GMM-specific TCRs, which suggests that these TCRs underwent clonal expansion. An accuracy of 85% to 90% (AUROC approximately 0.91) was reached by a classifier using the diverse GMM-specific repertoire, compared with approximately 70% accuracy when GEM motif frequencies were used. Which clinical samples got chosen depended on the availability of cryopreserved specimens, and the active tuberculosis cases were adults, whereas the controls were adolescents. The smaller NN-distances were partly driven by shorter CDR3-alpha lengths in active tuberculosis patients, and the difference for TCR-beta did not reach statistical significance.

TCR libraries were generated with the immunoSEQ multiplex PCR assay, using TCR-beta and/or TCR-alpha/delta assays for each sample. The amplified TCR libraries were sequenced using the Illumina high-throughput platform. The study's processing was this. Clustering and dimensionality reduction were performed using pairwise TCRdist distances among GMM-specific receptors from ex vivo sorted or in vitro expanded T cells. Each clinical repertoire was scored by mean NN-distance, the average TCRdist to the nearest 10% of tetramer-positive reference sequences. GEM TCR motif frequency was calculated as the fraction of unique TCRs that matched known GEM sequences by V/J usage and CDR3 length. Active tuberculosis was classified by linear discriminant analysis with leave-one-out cross-validation, implemented in scikit-learn. TCRdb mirrors the immuneACCESS table, restricted to in-frame sequences. Some clones are absent from its copies; in checked studies, under half trace to an unresolved V gene, and the reason for the others is unknown. The D gene and trimming were derived from the DNA, and the V and J assignments and clone size from that table. The sample table lists about 35,000 clones, about 93% of them with a count of one. The ten top clones hold 6.5% to 8.5% of the sample.

As encoded in the germline V gene, CDR1 is MNHNS while CDR2 is SASEGT. From the cysteine up to the phenylalanine, the CDR3 has a length of 15 residues. This entry keeps only the CDR3 DNA: 45 bases, framed from base 1. Trimming takes 6 bases off V and 4 bases off J; junction bases not matched to a gene: 12. This sequence uses TRBV6-1 and TRBJ2-7, with 7 junctional bases fitting TRBD1. What was sequenced was PBMCs. This TCR was sampled from a donor under 30 with latent tuberculosis or without tuberculosis infection. In nucleotides, the sequence is TGTGCCAGCAGGCCGTTCGGACAGGTCGGGTACGAGCAGTACTTC. The translation is CASRPFGQVGYEQYF.